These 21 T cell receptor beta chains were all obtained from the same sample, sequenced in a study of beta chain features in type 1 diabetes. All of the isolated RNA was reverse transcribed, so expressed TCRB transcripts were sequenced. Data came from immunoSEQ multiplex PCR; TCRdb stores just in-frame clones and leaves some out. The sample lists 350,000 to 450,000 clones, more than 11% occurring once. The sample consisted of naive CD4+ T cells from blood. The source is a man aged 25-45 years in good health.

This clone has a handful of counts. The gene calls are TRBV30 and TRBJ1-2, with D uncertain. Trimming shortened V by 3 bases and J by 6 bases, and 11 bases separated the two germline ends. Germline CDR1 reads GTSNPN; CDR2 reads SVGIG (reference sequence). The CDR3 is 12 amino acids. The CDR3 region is CAWREPGNGYTF. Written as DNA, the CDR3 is TGTGCCTGGAGGGAGCCCGGCAATGGCTACACCTTC.

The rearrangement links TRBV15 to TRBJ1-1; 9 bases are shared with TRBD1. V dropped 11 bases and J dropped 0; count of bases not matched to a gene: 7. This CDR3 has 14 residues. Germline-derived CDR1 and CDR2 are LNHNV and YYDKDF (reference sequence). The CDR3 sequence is CAAGTGSMNTEAFF. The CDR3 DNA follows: TGTGCCGCTGGGACAGGGTCGATGAACACTGAAGCTTTCTTT.

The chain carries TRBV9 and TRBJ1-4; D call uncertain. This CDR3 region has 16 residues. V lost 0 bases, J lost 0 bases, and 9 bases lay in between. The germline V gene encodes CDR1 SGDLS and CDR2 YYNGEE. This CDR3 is CASSVDLAATNEKLFF. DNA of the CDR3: TGTGCCAGCAGCGTAGATCTGGCCGCAACTAATGAAAAACTGTTTTTT.

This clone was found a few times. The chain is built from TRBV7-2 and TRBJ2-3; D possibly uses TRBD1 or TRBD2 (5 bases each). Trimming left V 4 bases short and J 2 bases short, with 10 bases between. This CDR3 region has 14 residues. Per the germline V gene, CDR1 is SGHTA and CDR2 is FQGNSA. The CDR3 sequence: CASSSGTITDTQYF. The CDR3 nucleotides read TGTGCCAGCAGCTCCGGGACGATCACAGATACGCAGTATTTT.

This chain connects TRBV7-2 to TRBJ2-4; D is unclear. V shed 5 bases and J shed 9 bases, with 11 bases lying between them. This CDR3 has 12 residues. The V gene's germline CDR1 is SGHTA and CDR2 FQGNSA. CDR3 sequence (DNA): TGTGCCAGCAGCCCCAGATTTGGCATTCAGTACTTC. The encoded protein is CASSPRFGIQYF.

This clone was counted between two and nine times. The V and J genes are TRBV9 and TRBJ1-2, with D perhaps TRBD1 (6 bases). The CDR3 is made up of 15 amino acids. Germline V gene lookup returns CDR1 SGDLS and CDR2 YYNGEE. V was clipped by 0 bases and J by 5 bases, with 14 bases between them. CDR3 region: CASSVEQGKGYGYTF. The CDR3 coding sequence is TGTGCCAGCAGCGTAGAACAGGGAAAAGGGTATGGCTACACCTTC. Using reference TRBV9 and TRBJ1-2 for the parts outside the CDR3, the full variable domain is DSGVTQTPKHLITATGQRVTLRCSPRSGDLSVYWYQQSLDQGLQFLIQYYNGEERAKGNILERFSAQQFPDLHSELNLSSLELGDSALYFCASSVEQGKGYGYTFGSGTRLTVV.

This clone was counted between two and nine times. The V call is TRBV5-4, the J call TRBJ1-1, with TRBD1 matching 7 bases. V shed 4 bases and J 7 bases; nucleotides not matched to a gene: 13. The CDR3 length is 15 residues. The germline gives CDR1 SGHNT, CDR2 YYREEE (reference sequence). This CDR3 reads CASSRNRDSGLEAFF. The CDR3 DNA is TGTGCCAGCAGCCGTAACCGGGACAGCGGGCTTGAAGCTTTCTTT. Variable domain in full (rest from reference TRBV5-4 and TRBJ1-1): ETGVTQSPTHLIKTRGQQVTLRCSSQSGHNTVSWYQQALGQGPQFIFQYYREEENGRGNFPPRFSGLQFPNYSSELNVNALELDDSALYLCASSRNRDSGLEAFFGQGTRLTVV.

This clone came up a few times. The DNA for the CDR3 is TGTGCCAGCAGTCGTGGGAGGTACTCCGGGGAGCTGTTTTTT. Translation: CASSRGRYSGELFF. J is TRBJ2-2 and V is TRBV2, with D perhaps matching TRBD2 (6 bases). Trimming removed 5 bases from V and 6 bases from J, with 13 bases in between. Germline CDR1 reads SNHLY; CDR2 reads FYNNEI. This CDR3 has 14 residues.

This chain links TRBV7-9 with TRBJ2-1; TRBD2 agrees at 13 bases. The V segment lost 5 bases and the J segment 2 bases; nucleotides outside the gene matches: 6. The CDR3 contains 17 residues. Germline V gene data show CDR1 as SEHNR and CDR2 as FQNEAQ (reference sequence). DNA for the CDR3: TGTGCCAGCAGCGCGAGGACTAGCGGGGGTCCCTACAATGAGCAGTTCTTC. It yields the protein CASSARTSGGPYNEQFF.

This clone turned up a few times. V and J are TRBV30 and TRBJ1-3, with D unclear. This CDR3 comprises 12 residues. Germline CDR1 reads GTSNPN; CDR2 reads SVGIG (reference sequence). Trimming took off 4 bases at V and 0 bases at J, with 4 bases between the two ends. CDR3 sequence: CAWIGSGNTIYF. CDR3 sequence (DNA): TGTGCCTGGATCGGCTCTGGAAACACCATATATTTT.

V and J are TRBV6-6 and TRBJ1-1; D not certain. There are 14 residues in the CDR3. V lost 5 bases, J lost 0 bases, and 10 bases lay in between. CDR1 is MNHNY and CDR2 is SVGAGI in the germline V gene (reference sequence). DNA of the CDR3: TGTGCCAGCAGTGCACAGTCAATGAACACTGAAGCTTTCTTT. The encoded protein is CASSAQSMNTEAFF.

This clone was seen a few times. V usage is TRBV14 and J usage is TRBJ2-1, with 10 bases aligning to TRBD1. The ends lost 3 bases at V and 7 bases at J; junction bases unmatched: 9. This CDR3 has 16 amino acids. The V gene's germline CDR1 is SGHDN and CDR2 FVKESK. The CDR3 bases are TGTGCCAGCAGCCATCTCCCGGGACAGGGGAGGAATGAGCAGTTCTTC. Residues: CASSHLPGQGRNEQFF.

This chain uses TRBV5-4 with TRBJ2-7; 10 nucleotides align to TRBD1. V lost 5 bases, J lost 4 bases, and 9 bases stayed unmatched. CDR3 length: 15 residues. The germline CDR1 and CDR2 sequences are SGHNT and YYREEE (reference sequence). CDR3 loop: CASSPDRGRGYEQYV. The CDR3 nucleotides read TGTGCCAGCAGTCCTGACAGGGGGCGCGGGTACGAGCAGTACGTC.

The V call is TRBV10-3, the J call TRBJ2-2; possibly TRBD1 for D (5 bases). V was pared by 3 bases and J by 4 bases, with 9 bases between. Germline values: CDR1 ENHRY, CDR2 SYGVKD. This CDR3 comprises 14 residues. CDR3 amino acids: CAISDYQGTGELFF. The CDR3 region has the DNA TGTGCCATCAGTGACTACCAGGGCACCGGGGAGCTGTTTTTT.

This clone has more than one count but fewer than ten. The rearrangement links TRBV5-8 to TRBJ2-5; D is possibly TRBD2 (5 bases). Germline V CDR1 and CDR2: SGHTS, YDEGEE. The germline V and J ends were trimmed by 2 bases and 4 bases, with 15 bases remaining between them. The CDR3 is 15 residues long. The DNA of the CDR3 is TGTGCCAGCAGCTTCGGGATCCCAGTAAGAGAGACCCAGTACTTC. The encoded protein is CASSFGIPVRETQYF. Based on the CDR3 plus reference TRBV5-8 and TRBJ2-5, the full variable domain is EAGVTQSPTHLIKTRGQQATLRCSPISGHTSVYWYQQALGLGLQFLLWYDEGEERNRGNFPPRFSGRQFPNYSSELNVNALELEDSALYLCASSFGIPVRETQYFGPGTRLLVL.

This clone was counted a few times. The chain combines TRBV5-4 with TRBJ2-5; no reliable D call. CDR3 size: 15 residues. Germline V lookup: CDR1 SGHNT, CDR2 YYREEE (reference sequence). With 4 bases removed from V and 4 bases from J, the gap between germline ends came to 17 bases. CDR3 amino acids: CASSPTDGSRETQYF. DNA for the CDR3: TGTGCCAGCAGCCCTACCGATGGATCTCGAGAGACCCAGTACTTC. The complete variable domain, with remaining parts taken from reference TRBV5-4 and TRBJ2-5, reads ETGVTQSPTHLIKTRGQQVTLRCSSQSGHNTVSWYQQALGQGPQFIFQYYREEENGRGNFPPRFSGLQFPNYSSELNVNALELDDSALYLCASSPTDGSRETQYFGPGTRLLVL.

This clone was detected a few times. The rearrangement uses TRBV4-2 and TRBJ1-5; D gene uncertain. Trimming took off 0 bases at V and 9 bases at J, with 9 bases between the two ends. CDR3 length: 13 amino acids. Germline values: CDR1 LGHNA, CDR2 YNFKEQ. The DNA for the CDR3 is TGTGCCAGCAGCCAAGATCCGACACTGCCCCAGCATTTT. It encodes CASSQDPTLPQHF.

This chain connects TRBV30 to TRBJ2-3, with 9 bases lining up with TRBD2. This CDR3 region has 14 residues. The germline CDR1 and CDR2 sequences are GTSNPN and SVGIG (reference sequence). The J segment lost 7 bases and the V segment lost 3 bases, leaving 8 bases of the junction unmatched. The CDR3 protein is CAWSLASGVNTQYF. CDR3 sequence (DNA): TGTGCCTGGAGCCTGGCTAGCGGGGTCAATACGCAGTATTTT.

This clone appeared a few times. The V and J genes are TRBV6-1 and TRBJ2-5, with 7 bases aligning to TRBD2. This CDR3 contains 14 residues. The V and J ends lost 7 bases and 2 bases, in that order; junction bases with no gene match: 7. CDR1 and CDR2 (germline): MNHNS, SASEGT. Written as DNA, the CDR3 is TGTGCCAGCACTGGGGGGGGTTCACAAGAGACCCAGTACTTC. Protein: CASTGGGSQETQYF.

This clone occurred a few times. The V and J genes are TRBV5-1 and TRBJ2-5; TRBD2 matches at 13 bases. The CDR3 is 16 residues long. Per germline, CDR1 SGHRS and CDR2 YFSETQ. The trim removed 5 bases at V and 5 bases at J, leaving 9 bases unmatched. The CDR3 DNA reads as TGCGCCAGCAGACCGGGACTAGCGGGGCCATCGGAGACCCAGTACTTC. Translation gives CASRPGLAGPSETQYF.

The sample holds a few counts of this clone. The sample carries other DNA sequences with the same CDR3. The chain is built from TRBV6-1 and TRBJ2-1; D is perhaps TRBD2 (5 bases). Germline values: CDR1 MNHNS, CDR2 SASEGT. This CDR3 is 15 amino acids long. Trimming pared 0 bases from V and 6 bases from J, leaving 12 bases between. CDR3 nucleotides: TGTGCCAGCAGTGAAGCGGGTTTAAGCGGCAATGAGCAGTTCTTC. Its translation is CASSEAGLSGNEQFF.